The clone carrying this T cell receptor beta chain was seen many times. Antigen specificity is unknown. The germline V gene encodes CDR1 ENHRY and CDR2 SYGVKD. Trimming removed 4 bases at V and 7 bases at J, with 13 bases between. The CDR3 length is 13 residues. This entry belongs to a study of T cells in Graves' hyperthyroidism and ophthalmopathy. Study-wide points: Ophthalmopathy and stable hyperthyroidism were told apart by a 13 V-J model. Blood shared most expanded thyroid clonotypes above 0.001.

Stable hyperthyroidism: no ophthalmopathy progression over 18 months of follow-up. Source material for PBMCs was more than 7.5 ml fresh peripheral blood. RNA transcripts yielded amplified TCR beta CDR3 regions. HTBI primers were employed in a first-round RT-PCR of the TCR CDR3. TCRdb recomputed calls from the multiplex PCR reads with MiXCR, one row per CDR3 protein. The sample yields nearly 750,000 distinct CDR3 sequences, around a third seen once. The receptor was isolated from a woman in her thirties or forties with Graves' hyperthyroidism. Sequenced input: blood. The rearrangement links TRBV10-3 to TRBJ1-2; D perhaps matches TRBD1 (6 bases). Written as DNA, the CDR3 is TGTGCCATCAGTGCGGACAGAAGAGGTGGCTACACCTTC. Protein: CAISADRRGGYTF.